These 19 T cell receptor beta chains share one sample of origin, sequenced in a study of human T cells and chemical hapten exposure. Time point meaning: pre-sensitization, week 0. Treatment defined: therapeutic diphenylcyclopropenone sensitization with weekly scalp DPC. Via MiXCR, TCRdb re-called the RACE reads, giving one row per CDR3 protein. The data show some 400,000 distinct CDR3 sequences, about 5.1% seen once. Sequenced here: whole blood, sampled in connection with sensitization to the hapten diphenylcyclopropenone (DPC). These receptors were taken from a woman aged 45 to 65 with alopecia areata. Some clones in this sample may be carry-over from other donors' samples.

This clonotype was picked up a small number of times. This chain connects TRBV7-8 to TRBJ2-2; D possibly uses TRBD1 or TRBD2 (5 bases each). The CDR3 is 12 residues long. Trimming removed 6 bases at V and 6 bases at J, with 8 bases between. Looked up from germline, CDR1 is SGHVS and CDR2 is FQNEAQ. DNA for the CDR3: TGTGCCAGCAGGGGACCGGCCGGGGAGCTGTTTTTT. Protein sequence: CASRGPAGELFF.

This clonotype showed up just a few times. The J gene is TRBJ1-5, the V gene TRBV5-6, with D possibly being TRBD1 (6 bases). The length of the CDR3 is 13 residues. Germline V gene data show CDR1 as SGHDT and CDR2 as YYEEEE. Trimming took 7 bases from V and 3 from J, leaving 11 bases between them. The CDR3 nucleotides read TGTGCCAGCCTCCGACAGGTCAATCAGCCCCAGCATTTT. Amino acid sequence: CASLRQVNQPQHF.

The table lists this clonotype with many counts. The rearrangement uses TRBV25-1 and TRBJ2-3; the D is unclear. This CDR3 is built from 13 residues. Germline V CDR1 and CDR2: MGHDK, SYGVNS. V lost 2 bases and J lost 8, with 11 bases in between. The CDR3 is CASSELDPGTQYF. DNA of the CDR3: TGTGCCAGCAGTGAACTAGATCCTGGTACGCAGTATTTT.

The chain carries TRBV7-3 and TRBJ1-2, with TRBD1 as a possible D gene (5 bases). Germline V gives CDR1 SGHTA, CDR2 FQGTGA. Trimming took 6 bases from V and 3 from J, leaving 14 bases between them. The CDR3 runs 14 residues. The CDR3 DNA is TGTGCCAGCAGTCTAGGAGGGGATGACTATGGCTACACCTTC. It translates to CASSLGGDDYGYTF.

This clonotype was seen a handful of times. The genes are TRBV6-5 and TRBJ2-7; 12 bases align to TRBD2. The V gene end was trimmed by 8 bases and the J gene end by 5 bases; junction bases not matched to a gene: 10. The length of the CDR3 is 15 residues. Germline values: CDR1 MNHEY, CDR2 SVGAGI. The CDR3 is CASEDTSGRTHEQYF. As DNA, the CDR3 is TGTGCCAGCGAAGACACTAGCGGGAGGACCCACGAGCAGTACTTC.

This clonotype showed up many times. This chain connects TRBV13 to TRBJ1-1, with 9 bases lining up with TRBD1. CDR1 and CDR2 from the germline V gene are PRHDT and FYEKMQ (reference sequence). This CDR3 contains 15 residues. V gave up 5 bases and J gave up 5 bases; unmatched junction bases: 9. The CDR3 DNA reads TGTGCCAGCAGCGGGGACAGGGAAGGTTGGACTGAAGCTTTCTTT. This encodes CASSGDREGWTEAFF. The whole variable domain, remainder taken from reference TRBV13 and TRBJ1-1, is AAGVIQSPRHLIKEKRETATLKCYPIPRHDTVYWYQQGPGQDPQFLISFYEKMQSDKGSIPDRFSAQQFSDYHSELNMSSLELGDSALYFCASSGDREGWTEAFFGQGTRLTVV.

This clonotype has a handful of counts. The chain employs TRBV3-1 and TRBJ2-5, with D unclear. Germline CDR1 and CDR2: LGHDT and YNNKEL (reference sequence). This CDR3 has 12 amino acids. The V gene lost 4 bases and the J gene lost 1 base, with 4 bases spanning the gap. CDR3 DNA: TGTGCCAGCAGCCTAATCCAAGAGACCCAGTACTTC. It encodes CASSLIQETQYF.

This clonotype was picked up many times. The chain links TRBV3-1 to TRBJ2-1; D gene unclear. Germline CDR1 and CDR2: LGHDT and YNNKEL (reference sequence). The CDR3 extends over 12 amino acids. Trimming pared 4 bases from V and 10 bases from J, leaving 11 bases between. This CDR3 reads CASSLYEGEQFF. The CDR3, as DNA: TGTGCCAGCAGCCTTTATGAAGGGGAGCAGTTCTTC.

In its sample, this clonotype was seen many times. This chain connects TRBV6-5 to TRBJ1-2, with a weak D call TRBD1 (5 bases). The CDR3 is 15 residues long. Trimming took off 3 bases at V and 4 bases at J, with 15 bases between the two ends. The germline CDR1 and CDR2 sequences are MNHEY and SVGAGI. The CDR3 coding sequence is TGTGCCAGCAGTTATGGGGCAGTTGTATCCTATGGCTACACCTTC. It translates to CASSYGAVVSYGYTF.

This clonotype was seen more than once but under ten times. V usage is TRBV4-1 and J usage is TRBJ1-5; 7 bases are a match to TRBD1. The length of the CDR3 is 17 residues. Per the germline V gene, CDR1 is MGHRA and CDR2 is YSYEKL. Trimming at V came to 0 bases and at J to 6 bases, leaving 11 bases not matched to a gene. The CDR3 spells CASSQEEGAHVSQPQHF. The DNA of the CDR3 is TGCGCCAGCAGCCAAGAGGAGGGGGCGCATGTTTCTCAGCCCCAGCATTTT.

This clonotype was seen at least ten times. The genes are TRBV6-5 and TRBJ2-6, with D perhaps matching TRBD1 or TRBD2 (5 bases each). The CDR3 is 14 residues long. Germline assignment: CDR1 MNHEY and CDR2 SVGAGI. V lost 2 bases to trimming and J lost 9 bases, with 11 bases between them. CDR3 amino acids: CASSYRGPFNVLTF. CDR3 sequence (DNA): TGTGCCAGCAGTTACCGGGGCCCCTTCAACGTCCTGACTTTC.

This chain links TRBV12-3 or TRBV12-4 with TRBJ1-5; D is perhaps TRBD1 (6 bases). V lost 5 bases to trimming and J lost 6 bases, with 14 bases between them. The CDR3 sequence is 14 residues long. CDR3 region: CASSLQGGSQPQHF. CDR3 in DNA: TGTGCCAGCAGTCTACAGGGTGGGAGTCAGCCCCAGCATTTT.

This clonotype was picked up many times. The chain joins TRBV2 to TRBJ2-3, with D possibly TRBD2 on 5 matching bases. The germline V gene encodes CDR1 SNHLY and CDR2 FYNNEI. The CDR3 covers 14 residues. Trimming took 2 bases from V and 1 from J, leaving 7 bases between them. CDR3 DNA: TGTGCCAGCAGTGAAACGAGGGGCACAGATACGCAGTATTTT. This gives the protein CASSETRGTDTQYF.

The chain links TRBV12-3 or TRBV12-4 to TRBJ1-5; 8 nucleotides match TRBD1. V lost 6 bases to trimming and J lost 3 bases; unmatched junction nucleotides: 7. The CDR3 totals 15 residues. Written as DNA, the CDR3 is TGTGCCAGCAGATCCGGGACAGGAGACAATCAGCCCCAGCATTTT. It encodes CASRSGTGDNQPQHF.

This clonotype was recorded many times. The V call is TRBV4-1, the J call TRBJ2-7, with 7 bases identical to TRBD1. Germline CDR1 MGHRA, CDR2 YSYEKL. With 2 bases clipped from V and 2 bases from J, the junction kept 6 bases outside the gene matches. The CDR3 consists of 15 residues. The CDR3 here is CASSQSRDRTYEQYF. CDR3 sequence (DNA): TGCGCCAGCAGCCAAAGCCGGGACAGAACCTACGAGCAGTACTTC.

This clonotype was seen a handful of times. J is TRBJ1-1 and V is TRBV29-1, with a weak D call TRBD1 (5 bases). The CDR3 extends over 16 amino acids. Germline CDR1 reads SQVTM; CDR2 reads ANQGSEA. Trimming shortened V by 4 bases and J by 1 base, and 19 bases separated the two germline ends. As DNA, the CDR3 is TGCAGCGTTGGGCAGGGCGGCGCGGGAAGGAACACTGAAGCTTTCTTT. Protein product: CSVGQGGAGRNTEAFF.

This clonotype has a handful of counts. This chain's CDR3 is CASSLVAGTSGSPEQYF. Written as DNA, the CDR3 is TGTGCCAGCAGTCTAGTTGCAGGGACTAGCGGGAGTCCCGAGCAGTACTTC. The chain has TRBV28 and TRBJ2-7; 14 positions agree with TRBD2. CDR1 is MDHEN, CDR2 SYDVKM, per germline. This CDR3 comprises 17 residues. V lost 5 bases to trimming and J lost 6 bases; unmatched junction nucleotides: 12. Full variable domain (missing parts from reference TRBV28 and TRBJ2-7): DVKVTQSSRYLVKRTGEKVFLECVQDMDHENMFWYRQDPGLGLRLIYFSYDVKMKEKGDIPEGYSVSREKKERFSLILESASTNQTSMYLCASSLVAGTSGSPEQYFGPGTRLTVT.

This clonotype appeared many times. The V gene is TRBV5-5, the J gene TRBJ2-7; the D gene is possibly TRBD2 (6 bases). The V gene's germline CDR1 is SGHKS and CDR2 YYEKEE (reference sequence). V was clipped by 0 bases and J by 3 bases, with 13 bases between them. This CDR3 region has 15 residues. Here the CDR3 reads CASSLDPGLYYEQYF. CDR3 bases: TGTGCCAGCAGCTTGGACCCGGGACTCTACTACGAGCAGTACTTC. Variable domain in full (rest from reference TRBV5-5 and TRBJ2-7): DAGVTQSPTHLIKTRGQQVTLRCSPISGHKSVSWYQQVLGQGPQFIFQYYEKEERGRGNFPDRFSARQFPNYSSELNVNALLLGDSALYLCASSLDPGLYYEQYFGPGTRLTVT.

V usage is TRBV7-9 and J usage is TRBJ1-2, with TRBD1 matching 7 bases. Trimming took 4 bases from V and 3 from J; bases not matched to a gene: 5. CDR1 is SEHNR, CDR2 FQNEAQ, per germline (reference sequence). The CDR3 sequence is 14 residues long. The CDR3 DNA reads TGTGCCAGCAGCTCCGTCGGACAGGACTATGGCTACACCTTC. Translation: CASSSVGQDYGYTF. Variable domain in full (rest from reference TRBV7-9 and TRBJ1-2): DTGVSQNPRHKITKRGQNVTFRCDPISEHNRLYWYRQTLGQGPEFLTYFQNEAQLEKSRLLSDRFSAERPKGSFSTLEIQRTEQGDSAMYLCASSSVGQDYGYTFGSGTRLTVV.